This T cell receptor (beta chain) was retrieved from a study of spatial heterogeneity in lung cancer. TCRdb fed the 5' RACE reads into MiXCR, producing one record per CDR3 protein. The data hold more than 45,000 distinct CDR3 sequences, with approximately 5% observed a single time. Time point specified: sample taken at primary tumor resection. From germline, CDR1 is SGDLS and CDR2 YYNGEE. The CDR3 totals 16 residues. Comment on this clonotype: It may be a read error: a sequence one base away is much more abundant.

V is TRBV9 and J is TRBJ2-7; D perhaps matches TRBD1 (6 bases). The TCR sequence derives from a male donor with early-stage non-small cell lung cancer. The sample here was PBMCs, taken at surgery. The CDR3 nucleotides are TGTGCCAGCAGCGACCCCAAAACAGGGAGTTTCGACGAGCGGTACTTC. Its protein is CASSDPKTGSFDERYF.